The present entry profiles one TCR beta chain with its context. What it binds is unknown. The sample originates from a study of blood T cells in healthy people across ages. Regarding the study as a whole: TCR beta diversity per million T cells fell roughly linearly with age.

Next came a second PCR, run for 7 to 11 cycles, which used a sample-barcoded 5' primer along with a J-beta primer mix. The authors tagged each cDNA molecule using a template-switch adaptor with 12 random nucleotides. Any given sample supplied a minimum of 2.5 million CDR3-containing paired-end reads. MiXCR, run by TCRdb on the 5' RACE reads, gives a single entry per CDR3 protein. Of 700,000 to 900,000 distinct CDR3 sequences in the sample, roughly 25% are singletons; the top ten hold about 2.9%. The sample was also linked to a second study, of T cells of mothers and their children. From that second work: In the second PCR, M1S primer introduced barcodes and 2-4 random bases.

Material: blood. This sequence was found in a boy aged 5-17 years in good health.

The CDR3 reads CSVESGQSSYEQYF. The CDR3 nucleotides are TGCAGCGTTGAATCGGGACAGAGCTCCTACGAGCAGTACTTC. The chain joins TRBV29-1 to TRBJ2-7; the match to TRBD1 covers 7 bases. The CDR3 is 14 residues long. Trimming removed 2 bases from V and 0 bases from J; junction bases left unmatched: 4. Germline CDR1 SQVTM, CDR2 ANQGSEA.